A selection of T cell receptor beta chains follows, all from one sample in a study of cytomegalovirus exposure and HLA in healthy donors. Method: immunoSEQ multiplex PCR; TCRdb's copy keeps in-frame clones and lacks some. The sample carries around 120,000 clones, over 8% recorded once. Sequenced material: PBMCs. These receptors came from a man aged 30-40 years in good health and CMV-seronegative. The CDR3 runs from the conserved cysteine through the conserved F or W. Fields, in order: D gene, J gene, V gene, CDR3 protein. The D gene is left open where the match is weak.

d_gene: NA; j_gene: TRBJ1-1; v_gene: TRBV5-1; CDR3aa: CASSSLDWAMNTEAFF
d_gene: TRBD2; j_gene: TRBJ2-1; v_gene: TRBV7-8; CDR3aa: CASSLDGRENEQFF
d_gene: NA; j_gene: TRBJ2-5; v_gene: TRBV27; CDR3aa: CASGPDVRGTQYF
d_gene: TRBD2; j_gene: TRBJ2-3; v_gene: TRBV5-1; CDR3aa: CASSDPGLAGPSTDTQYF
d_gene: NA; j_gene: TRBJ1-3; v_gene: TRBV2; CDR3aa: CASSATGFAGNTIYF
d_gene: TRBD2; j_gene: TRBJ2-3; v_gene: TRBV2; CDR3aa: CASRGTSRESDTQYF
d_gene: TRBD1; j_gene: TRBJ2-7; v_gene: TRBV11-3; CDR3aa: CASSLWTGQSYEQYF
d_gene: NA; j_gene: TRBJ2-1; v_gene: TRBV18; CDR3aa: CASSPQQGGPYNEQFF
d_gene: TRBD1; j_gene: TRBJ2-1; v_gene: TRBV18; CDR3aa: CASSPLESGQSNNEQFF
d_gene: NA; j_gene: TRBJ2-1; v_gene: TRBV5-5; CDR3aa: CASSLVEHEQFF
d_gene: TRBD1; j_gene: TRBJ2-7; v_gene: TRBV6-1; CDR3aa: CVGGGQGAYEQYF
d_gene: TRBD1; j_gene: TRBJ1-5; v_gene: TRBV4-3; CDR3aa: CASSQDLGGNQPQNF
d_gene: NA; j_gene: TRBJ2-2; v_gene: TRBV4-3; CDR3aa: CASSQDHSNTGELFF
d_gene: TRBD1; j_gene: TRBJ1-1; v_gene: TRBV25-1; CDR3aa: CASSDEGAAYPEAFF
d_gene: TRBD1; j_gene: TRBJ2-1; v_gene: TRBV19; CDR3aa: CASMGQGISQFF
d_gene: NA; j_gene: TRBJ2-7; v_gene: TRBV12-5; CDR3aa: CASGLGLVALSYEQYF
d_gene: TRBD1; j_gene: TRBJ1-3; v_gene: TRBV6-5; CDR3aa: CASSQQGTGNTIYF
d_gene: NA; j_gene: TRBJ1-3; v_gene: TRBV5-1; CDR3aa: CASSFQGLEGVSGNTIYF
d_gene: TRBD2; j_gene: TRBJ2-4; v_gene: TRBV4-1; CDR3aa: CASSQYGGGLAKNIQYF
d_gene: NA; j_gene: TRBJ2-7; v_gene: TRBV7-2; CDR3aa: CASSFSRDTDEQYF
d_gene: NA; j_gene: TRBJ1-5; v_gene: TRBV19; CDR3aa: CASIGGGTSNQPQHF
d_gene: NA; j_gene: NA; v_gene: TRBV7-9; CDR3aa: CASSSSWTPPSEQYF
d_gene: TRBD2; j_gene: TRBJ2-1; v_gene: TRBV15; CDR3aa: CATSILAGPYNEQFF
d_gene: NA; j_gene: TRBJ1-1; v_gene: TRBV7-9; CDR3aa: CASQRDTEAFF
d_gene: TRBD1; j_gene: TRBJ1-5; v_gene: TRBV5-6; CDR3aa: CASSFGTAQPQHF
d_gene: NA; j_gene: TRBJ2-7; v_gene: TRBV6-5; CDR3aa: CASSYGAGAYEQYF
d_gene: NA; j_gene: TRBJ2-3; v_gene: TRBV19; CDR3aa: CASRDPRAGFTDTQYF
d_gene: NA; j_gene: TRBJ1-4; v_gene: TRBV9; CDR3aa: CASSVSGVAGEKLFF
d_gene: NA; j_gene: TRBJ1-2; v_gene: TRBV6-1; CDR3aa: CASSIRHLDNYGYTF
d_gene: NA; j_gene: TRBJ2-7; v_gene: TRBV29-1; CDR3aa: CSVEAAAYEQYF
d_gene: NA; j_gene: TRBJ2-7; v_gene: TRBV5-4; CDR3aa: CASSPTTGNYEQYF
d_gene: NA; j_gene: TRBJ2-3; v_gene: TRBV18; CDR3aa: CASSPGDTTDTQYF
d_gene: NA; j_gene: TRBJ2-7; v_gene: TRBV7-2; CDR3aa: CASSLTGSSEQYF
d_gene: TRBD2; j_gene: TRBJ2-7; v_gene: TRBV27; CDR3aa: CASSSRLAVASEQYF
d_gene: TRBD1; j_gene: TRBJ2-7; v_gene: TRBV11-3; CDR3aa: CASSPGQFPSYEQYF
d_gene: TRBD1; j_gene: TRBJ1-1; v_gene: TRBV5-1; CDR3aa: CASSSGQGNTEAFF
d_gene: TRBD2; j_gene: TRBJ2-1; v_gene: TRBV10-3; CDR3aa: CAISIGLAGVNEQFF
d_gene: TRBD1; j_gene: TRBJ2-1; v_gene: TRBV5-1; CDR3aa: CASSRWTGLSYNEQFF
d_gene: NA; j_gene: TRBJ1-1; v_gene: TRBV25-1; CDR3aa: CASSELRGTGTEAFF
d_gene: NA; j_gene: TRBJ2-2; v_gene: TRBV30; CDR3aa: CAWSVRGYGELFF
d_gene: NA; j_gene: TRBJ1-1; v_gene: TRBV30; CDR3aa: CAWSRYGKQNTEAFF
d_gene: NA; j_gene: TRBJ1-6; v_gene: TRBV6-5; CDR3aa: CASSGTGFSPLHF
d_gene: NA; j_gene: TRBJ1-2; v_gene: TRBV7-8; CDR3aa: CASSLGGSSNYGYTF
d_gene: NA; j_gene: TRBJ2-7; v_gene: TRBV9; CDR3aa: CASSAIYEQYF
d_gene: NA; j_gene: TRBJ2-7; v_gene: TRBV2; CDR3aa: CASSEAKAVSDEQYF
d_gene: NA; j_gene: TRBJ2-5; v_gene: TRBV10-3; CDR3aa: CAITDSFQETQYF
d_gene: NA; j_gene: TRBJ1-1; v_gene: TRBV19; CDR3aa: CASSIGQLNTEAFF
d_gene: NA; j_gene: TRBJ2-1; v_gene: TRBV21-1; CDR3aa: CASSAFGQGEQFF
d_gene: NA; j_gene: TRBJ2-3; v_gene: TRBV2; CDR3aa: CASNQGLEWPDTQYF
d_gene: NA; j_gene: TRBJ1-1; v_gene: TRBV7-9; CDR3aa: CASSLMGADTEAFF
d_gene: NA; j_gene: TRBJ1-2; v_gene: TRBV10-3; CDR3aa: CAINRQPSYGYTF
d_gene: NA; j_gene: TRBJ2-7; v_gene: TRBV6-4; CDR3aa: CASSDRPQGEQYF
d_gene: TRBD2; j_gene: TRBJ2-1; v_gene: TRBV25-1; CDR3aa: CASTNSGADSYNEQFF